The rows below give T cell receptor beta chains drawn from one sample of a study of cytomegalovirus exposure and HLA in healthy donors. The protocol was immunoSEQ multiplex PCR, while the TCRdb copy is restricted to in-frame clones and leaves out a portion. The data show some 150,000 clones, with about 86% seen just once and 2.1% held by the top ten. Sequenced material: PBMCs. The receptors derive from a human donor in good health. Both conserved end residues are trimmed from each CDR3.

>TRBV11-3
ASSLGEEGNTEAF
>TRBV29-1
SGCAGAQETQY
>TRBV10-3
AIREGANYGYT
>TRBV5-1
ASSLGQVDNEQF
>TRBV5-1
ASGSPGVTTEAF
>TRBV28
ASSLPRQGGGLYEQY
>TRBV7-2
ASSRLAGGQETQY
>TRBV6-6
ASSDQLGQEAF
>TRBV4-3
ASSQDFVSRGAQETQY
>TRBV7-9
ASSGGQGVMNQPQH
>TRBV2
ASSRDRGYYGYT
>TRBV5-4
ASSLGWTANNEQF
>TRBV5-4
ASSLNYRGQETQY
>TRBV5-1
ASSLVFRGRYEQY
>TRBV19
ASSIPGEVTGELF
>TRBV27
ASIDSFSYEQY
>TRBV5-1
ASRQRTGGNQPQH
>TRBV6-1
ASSELRRRRGPEAF
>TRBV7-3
ASSLTGLAEETQY
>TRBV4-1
ASSRMALAGETQY
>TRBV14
ASSQLGGQGSEQY
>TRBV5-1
ASSSGAGLAEAF
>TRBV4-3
ASSQGGSGANVLT
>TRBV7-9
ASSPANWWGATNEKLF
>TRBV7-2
ASSSGQTTLGTGELF
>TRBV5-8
ASSSEGGMAEAF
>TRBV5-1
ASSQGQGYTEAF
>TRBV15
ATSTDRGNSPLH
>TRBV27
ASSRRGGTDTQY
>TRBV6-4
ASRTSGTGSNSYT
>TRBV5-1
ASSFISDTEAF
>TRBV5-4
ATQYRGGHQETQY
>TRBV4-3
ASSQDGTVYNEQF
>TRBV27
ASSTPRDRGLPLH
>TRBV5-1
ASSLPSGNEQF
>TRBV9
ASSVAGSYT
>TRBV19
ASRGTGAGANVLT
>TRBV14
ASRGRGEQY
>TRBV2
ASSVVGGPGYT
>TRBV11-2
ASSFWRGNEKLF
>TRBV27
ASSLQGGNEQF
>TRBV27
ASSSTLTSGYLYNEQF
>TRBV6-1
ASSEMGLVNDEQF
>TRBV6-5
ATGFGEPQH
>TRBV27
ASSLRGSTEAF
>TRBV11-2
ASSDRPGQETQY
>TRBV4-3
ASSHDRNYEQY
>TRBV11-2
ASSLRGSYNEQF
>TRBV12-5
ASGLMGLADTQY
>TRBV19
ASSMPGQGWTEAF
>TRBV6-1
ASRGSTYSNQPQH
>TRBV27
ASSLSGGVSYNEQF